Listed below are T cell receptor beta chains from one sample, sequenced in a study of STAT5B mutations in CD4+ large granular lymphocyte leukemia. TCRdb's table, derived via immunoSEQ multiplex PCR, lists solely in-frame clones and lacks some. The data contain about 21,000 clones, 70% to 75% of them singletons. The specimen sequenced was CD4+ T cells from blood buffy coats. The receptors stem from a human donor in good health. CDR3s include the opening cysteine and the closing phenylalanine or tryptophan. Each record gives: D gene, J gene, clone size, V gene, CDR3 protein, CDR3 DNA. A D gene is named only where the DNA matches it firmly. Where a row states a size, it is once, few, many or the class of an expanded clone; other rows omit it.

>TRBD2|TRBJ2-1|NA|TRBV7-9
CASSYPFRLAGLYNEQFF
TGTGCCAGCAGCTATCCTTTCAGACTAGCGGGGCTATACAATGAGCAGTTCTTC
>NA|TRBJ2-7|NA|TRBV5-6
CASSLYDVPGPYEQYF
TGTGCCAGCAGCTTATATGACGTCCCGGGCCCTTACGAGCAGTACTTC
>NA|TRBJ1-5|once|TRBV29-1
CSAGGGGNQPQHF
TGCAGCGCCGGAGGGGGGGGGAATCAGCCCCAGCATTTT
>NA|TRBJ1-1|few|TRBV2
CASSEEVRSITEAFF
TGTGCCAGCAGTGAAGAGGTCAGGAGCATAACTGAAGCTTTCTTT
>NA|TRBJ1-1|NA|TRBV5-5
CASSVKAGPNTEAFF
TGTGCCAGCAGCGTTAAGGCAGGGCCGAACACTGAAGCTTTCTTT
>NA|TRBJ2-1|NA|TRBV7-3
CASSLTPRDYNEQFF
TGTGCCAGCAGCTTAACCCCTAGAGACTACAATGAGCAGTTCTTC
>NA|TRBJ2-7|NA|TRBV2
CASSYTGKRDEQYF
TGTGCCAGCAGTTACACAGGGAAGCGGGACGAGCAGTACTTC
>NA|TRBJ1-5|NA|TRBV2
CASRVQGNQPQHF
TGTGCCAGCAGGGTGCAGGGCAATCAGCCCCAGCATTTT
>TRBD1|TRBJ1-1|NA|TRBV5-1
CASSLGDRREAFF
TGCGCCAGCAGCTTGGGGGACAGGCGTGAAGCTTTCTTT
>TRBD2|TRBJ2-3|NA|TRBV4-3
CASSQNPARGSSGGGRDTQYF
TGCGCCAGCAGCCAGAACCCAGCCCGGGGGTCTAGCGGGGGGGGCCGGGATACGCAGTATTTT
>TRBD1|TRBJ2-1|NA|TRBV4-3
CASSQRRGGDFLYEQFF
TGCGCCAGCAGCCAAAGGAGAGGGGGCGATTTTCTCTATGAGCAGTTCTTC
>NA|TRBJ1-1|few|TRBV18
CASSQNEGGEDTEAFF
TGTGCCAGCTCGCAGAACGAGGGGGGTGAGGACACTGAAGCTTTCTTT
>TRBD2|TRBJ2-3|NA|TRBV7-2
CASSLLRGRADTQYF
TGTGCCAGCAGCCTACTTCGGGGGAGGGCAGATACGCAGTATTTT
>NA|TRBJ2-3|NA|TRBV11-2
CASRGNTDSTDTQYF
TGTGCCAGCAGGGGTAATACGGACAGCACAGATACGCAGTATTTT
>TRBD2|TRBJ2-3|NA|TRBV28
CASGAGNTDTQYF
TGTGCCAGCGGAGCGGGGAACACAGATACGCAGTATTTT
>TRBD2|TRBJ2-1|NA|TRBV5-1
CASSMTSGLHNEQFF
TGCGCCAGCAGCATGACTAGCGGTTTACACAATGAGCAGTTCTTC
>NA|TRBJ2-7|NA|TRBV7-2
CASSLGPGVYEQYF
TGTGCCAGCAGCTTGGGACCGGGCGTCTACGAGCAGTACTTC
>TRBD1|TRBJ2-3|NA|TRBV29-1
CSSGQGNTDTQYF
TGCAGCTCAGGACAGGGGAACACAGATACGCAGTATTTT
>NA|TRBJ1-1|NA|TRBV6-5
CASSSSALRTEAFF
TGTGCCAGCAGCAGCAGTGCCTTGAGGACTGAAGCTTTCTTT
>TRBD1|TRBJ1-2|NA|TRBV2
CASRGDSPNYGYTF
TGTGCCAGCAGGGGGGACAGCCCTAACTATGGCTACACCTTC
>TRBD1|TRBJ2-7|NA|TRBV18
CASSPTQGAAEQYF
TGTGCCAGCTCACCAACTCAGGGGGCTGCCGAGCAGTACTTC
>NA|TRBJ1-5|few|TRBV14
CASLLISNQPQHF
TGTGCCAGCCTCCTGATTAGCAATCAGCCCCAGCATTTT
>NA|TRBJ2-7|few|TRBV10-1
CATFGGEQYF
TGCGCCACCTTTGGGGGGGAGCAGTACTTC
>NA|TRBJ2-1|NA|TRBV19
CASSRWAEQFF
TGTGCCAGTAGTCGTTGGGCTGAGCAGTTCTTC
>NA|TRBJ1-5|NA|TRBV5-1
CASSLEGGNQPQHF
TGCGCCAGCAGCTTGGAGGGGGGCAATCAGCCCCAGCATTTT
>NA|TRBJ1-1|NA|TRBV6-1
CASSEAQGMTEAFF
TGTGCCAGCAGTGAAGCGCAAGGGATGACTGAAGCTTTCTTT
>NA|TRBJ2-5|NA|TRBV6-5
CASRVGAGETQYF
TGTGCCAGCAGGGTCGGGGCAGGGGAGACCCAGTACTTC
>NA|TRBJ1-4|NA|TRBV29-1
CSAGWGEKLFF
TGCAGCGCTGGGTGGGGTGAAAAACTGTTTTTT
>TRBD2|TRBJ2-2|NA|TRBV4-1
CASSQASGNTGELFF
TGCGCCAGCAGCCAAGCTAGCGGGAACACCGGGGAGCTGTTTTTT
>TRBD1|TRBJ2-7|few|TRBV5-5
CASSLTGGRAEQYF
TGTGCCAGCAGCTTGACAGGGGGCAGAGCCGAGCAGTACTTC
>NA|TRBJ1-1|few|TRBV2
CASSVGSNTEAFF
TGTGCCAGCAGTGTTGGGAGTAACACTGAAGCTTTCTTT
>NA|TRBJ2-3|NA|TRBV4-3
CASSQEWGRAGDTQYF
TGCGCCAGCAGCCAAGAATGGGGGCGAGCCGGGGATACGCAGTATTTT
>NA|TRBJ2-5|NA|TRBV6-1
CASSDNPGETQYF
TGTGCCAGCAGTGATAACCCGGGGGAGACCCAGTACTTC
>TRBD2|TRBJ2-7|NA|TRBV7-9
CASSFGLADYEQYF
TGTGCCAGCAGCTTCGGACTAGCGGATTACGAGCAGTACTTC
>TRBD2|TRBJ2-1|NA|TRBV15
CATRRGLAGINEQFF
TGTGCCACCAGAAGGGGACTAGCGGGAATCAATGAGCAGTTCTTC
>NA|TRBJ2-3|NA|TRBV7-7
CASSPTGGRGYTQYF
TGTGCTAGCAGCCCGACTGGGGGGCGCGGGTATACGCAGTATTTT
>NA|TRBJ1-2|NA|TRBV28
CASSLRGGRVYGYTF
TGTGCCAGCAGTTTGAGAGGTGGCAGGGTCTATGGCTACACCTTC
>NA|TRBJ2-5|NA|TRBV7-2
CASSPQRSWETQYF
TGTGCCAGCAGCCCCCAGAGGTCGTGGGAGACCCAGTACTTC
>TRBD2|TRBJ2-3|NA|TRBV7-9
CASSFTSGGVDTQYF
TGTGCCAGCAGTTTCACTAGCGGGGGAGTAGATACGCAGTATTTT
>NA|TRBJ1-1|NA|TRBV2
CASSKQPNTEAFF
TGTGCCAGCAGTAAACAGCCGAACACTGAAGCTTTCTTT
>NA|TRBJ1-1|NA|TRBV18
CASSPPWGPYTEAFF
TGTGCCAGCTCACCTCCCTGGGGGCCGTACACTGAAGCTTTCTTT
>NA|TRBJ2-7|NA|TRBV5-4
CATAPSAGKVNEQYF
TGTGCCACCGCCCCGTCCGCGGGCAAGGTCAACGAGCAGTACTTC
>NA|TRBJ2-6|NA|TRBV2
CASSEDRTASGANVLTF
TGTGCCAGCAGTGAAGACAGGACGGCCTCTGGGGCCAACGTCCTGACTTTC
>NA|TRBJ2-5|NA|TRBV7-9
CASSLGGRGTQYF
TGTGCCAGCAGCTTAGGGGGGCGGGGGACCCAGTACTTC
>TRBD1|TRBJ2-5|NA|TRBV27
CASSNGQGVRETQYF
TGTGCCAGCAGTAACGGACAGGGAGTTCGGGAGACCCAGTACTTC
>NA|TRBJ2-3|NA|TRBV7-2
CASSSDTRDTQYF
TGTGCCAGCAGTTCGGACACGAGGGATACGCAGTATTTT
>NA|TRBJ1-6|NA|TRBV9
CASSVARENSPLHF
TGTGCCAGCAGCGTAGCCCGGGAGAATTCACCCCTCCACTTT
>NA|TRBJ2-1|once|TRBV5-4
CASRSTGVTGNEQFF
TGTGCCAGCAGAAGCACGGGGGTAACGGGGAATGAGCAGTTCTTC
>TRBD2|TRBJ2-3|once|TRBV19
CASSIGSGGSSTDTQYF
TGTGCCAGTAGTATAGGTAGCGGGGGATCTAGCACAGATACGCAGTATTTT
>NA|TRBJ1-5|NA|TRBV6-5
CASRDPRGGQPQHF
TGTGCCAGCAGGGACCCCAGGGGTGGCCAGCCCCAGCATTTT
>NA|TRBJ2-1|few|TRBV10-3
CAISANNEQFF
TGTGCCATCAGTGCCAACAATGAGCAGTTCTTC
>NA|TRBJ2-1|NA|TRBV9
CASSVVLSVGNEQFF
TGTGCCAGCAGCGTAGTTCTCTCGGTGGGCAATGAGCAGTTCTTC
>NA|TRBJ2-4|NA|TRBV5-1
CASPSGQAKNIQYF
TGCGCCAGCCCAAGCGGGCAAGCCAAAAACATTCAGTACTTC
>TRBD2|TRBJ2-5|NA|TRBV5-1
CASRLAGGGETQYF
TGCGCCAGCAGACTAGCGGGGGGAGGGGAGACCCAGTACTTC
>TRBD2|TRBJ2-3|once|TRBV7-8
CASSSWTSGSTDTQYF
TGTGCCAGCAGCAGCTGGACTAGCGGTAGCACAGATACGCAGTATTTT
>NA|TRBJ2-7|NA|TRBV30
CAWSNKDGLYEQYF
TGTGCCTGGAGTAATAAGGACGGGCTATACGAGCAGTACTTC
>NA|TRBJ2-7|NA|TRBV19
CASSIKGGSYEQYF
TGTGCCAGTAGTATTAAGGGCGGATCCTACGAGCAGTACTTC
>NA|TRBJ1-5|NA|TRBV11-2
CASSFRGNQPQHF
TGTGCCAGCAGCTTCAGGGGAAACCAGCCCCAGCATTTT
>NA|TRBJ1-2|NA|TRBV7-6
CASSLATATMATGYTF
TGTGCCAGCAGCTTAGCGACCGCGACTATGGCTACGGGCTACACCTTC
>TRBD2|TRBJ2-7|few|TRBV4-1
CASSLIQGGSYEQYF
TGCGCCAGCAGCCTAATCCAGGGAGGGTCCTACGAGCAGTACTTC